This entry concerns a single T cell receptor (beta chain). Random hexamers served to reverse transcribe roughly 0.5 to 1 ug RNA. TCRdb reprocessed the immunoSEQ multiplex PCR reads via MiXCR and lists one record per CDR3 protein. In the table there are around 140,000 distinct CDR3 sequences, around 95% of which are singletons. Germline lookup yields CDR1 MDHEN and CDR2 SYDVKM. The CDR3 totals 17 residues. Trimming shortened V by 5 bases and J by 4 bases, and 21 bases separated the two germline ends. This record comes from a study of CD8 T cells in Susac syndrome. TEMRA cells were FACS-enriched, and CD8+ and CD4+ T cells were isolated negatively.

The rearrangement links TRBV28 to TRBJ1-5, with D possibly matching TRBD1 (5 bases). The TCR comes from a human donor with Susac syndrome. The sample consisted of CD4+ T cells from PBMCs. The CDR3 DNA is TGTGCCAGCAGTACGCAAGAGGGGAGCGGGAAAAATCAGCCCCAGCATTTT. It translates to CASSTQEGSGKNQPQHF.